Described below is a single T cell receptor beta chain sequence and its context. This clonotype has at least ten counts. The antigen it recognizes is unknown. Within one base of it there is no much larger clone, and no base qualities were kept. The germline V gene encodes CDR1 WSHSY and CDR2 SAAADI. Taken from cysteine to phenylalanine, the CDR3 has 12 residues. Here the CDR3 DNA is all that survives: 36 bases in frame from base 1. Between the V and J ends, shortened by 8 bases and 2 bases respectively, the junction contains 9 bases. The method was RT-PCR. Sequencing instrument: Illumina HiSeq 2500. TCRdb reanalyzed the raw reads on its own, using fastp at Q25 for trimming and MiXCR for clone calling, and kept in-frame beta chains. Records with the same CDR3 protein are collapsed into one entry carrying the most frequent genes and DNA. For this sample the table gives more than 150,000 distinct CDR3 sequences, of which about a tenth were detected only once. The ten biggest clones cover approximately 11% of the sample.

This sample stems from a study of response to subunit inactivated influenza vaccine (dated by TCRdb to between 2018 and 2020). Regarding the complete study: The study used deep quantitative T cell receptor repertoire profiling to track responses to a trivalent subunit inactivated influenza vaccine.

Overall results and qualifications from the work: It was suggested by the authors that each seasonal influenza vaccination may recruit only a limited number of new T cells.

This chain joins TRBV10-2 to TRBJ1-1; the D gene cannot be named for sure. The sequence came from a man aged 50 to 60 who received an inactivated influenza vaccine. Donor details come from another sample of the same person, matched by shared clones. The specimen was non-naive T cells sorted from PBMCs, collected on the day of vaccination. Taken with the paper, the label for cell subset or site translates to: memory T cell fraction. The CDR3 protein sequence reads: CASFRANTEAFF. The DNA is TGCGCCAGCTTCCGGGCCAACACTGAAGCTTTCTTT.